This T cell receptor beta chain appears in the sequencing data of a study of blood T cell repertoires in COVID-19. Across the whole study: Acute-phase and convalescent COVID-19 samples originated in the United States, Italy and Spain.

Study processing details: Scientists estimated how many nucleated cells there were by amplifying reference gene primers. Some clones are missing from TCRdb's copy, which holds only in-frame ones; the method was immunoSEQ multiplex PCR. V and J calls and clone size come straight from that table; D and trimming were deduced from the DNA. Of 250,000 to 350,000 clones listed, approximately 86% are singletons. Trimming removed 2 bases from V and 1 base from J, with 11 bases in between. CDR1 KGHSH and CDR2 LQKENI come from the germline V gene. The CDR3 consists of 15 residues. The clonotype was recovered from a man younger than 30 with active or convalescent COVID-19. V and J are TRBV18 and TRBJ1-1, with D possibly matching TRBD1 (5 bases). Sequenced input: peripheral blood. The CDR3 loop is CASSPSPQGNTEAFF. As DNA, the CDR3 is TGTGCCAGCTCACCATCTCCCCAGGGGAACACTGAAGCTTTCTTT.